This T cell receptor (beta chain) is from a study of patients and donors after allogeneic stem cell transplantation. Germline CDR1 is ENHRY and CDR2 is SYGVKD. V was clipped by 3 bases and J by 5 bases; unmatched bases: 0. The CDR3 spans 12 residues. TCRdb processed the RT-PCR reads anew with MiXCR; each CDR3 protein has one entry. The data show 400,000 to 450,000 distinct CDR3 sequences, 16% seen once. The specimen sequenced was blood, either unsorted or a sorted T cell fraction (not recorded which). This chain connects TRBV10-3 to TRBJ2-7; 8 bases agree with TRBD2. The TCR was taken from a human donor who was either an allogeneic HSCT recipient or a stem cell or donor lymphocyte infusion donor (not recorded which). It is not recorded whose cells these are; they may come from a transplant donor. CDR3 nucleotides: TGTGCCATCAGTGAACTAGCGGACGAGCAGTACTTC. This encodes CAISELADEQYF.